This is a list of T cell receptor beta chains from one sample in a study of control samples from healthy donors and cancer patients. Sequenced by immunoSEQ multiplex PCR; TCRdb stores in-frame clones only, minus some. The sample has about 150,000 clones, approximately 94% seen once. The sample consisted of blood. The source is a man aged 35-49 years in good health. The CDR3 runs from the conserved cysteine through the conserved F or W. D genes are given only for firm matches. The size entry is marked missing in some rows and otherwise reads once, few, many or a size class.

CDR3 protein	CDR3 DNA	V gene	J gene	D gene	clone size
CASSLDRVNSPLHF	TGTGCCAGCAGCTTGGACAGAGTTAATTCACCCCTCCACTTT	TRBV5-4	TRBJ1-6	NA	NA
CASSTTGGNQPQHF	TGTGCCAGTAGTACGACAGGGGGCAATCAGCCCCAGCATTTT	TRBV19	TRBJ1-5	TRBD1	NA
CASSSLRSSGGGAQYF	TGTGCCAGCAGCTCCCTTAGATCTAGCGGGGGAGGGGCCCAGTACTTC	TRBV7-9	TRBJ2-5	TRBD2	NA
CASSLSRGMNTEAFF	TGCGCCAGCAGCTTGAGTCGGGGGATGAACACTGAAGCTTTCTTT	TRBV5-1	TRBJ1-1	NA	NA
CASSTAGGASPEAFF	TGTGCCAGTAGTACCGCAGGGGGCGCCTCTCCTGAAGCTTTCTTT	TRBV19	TRBJ1-1	TRBD1	NA
CASSPQGAREKLFF	TGTGCCAGCAGCCCACAGGGGGCGAGGGAAAAACTGTTTTTT	TRBV6-5	TRBJ1-4	TRBD1	NA
CASSLQDGYEQYF	TGTGCCAGCAGTTTGCAGGACGGTTACGAGCAGTACTTC	TRBV27	TRBJ2-7	NA	NA
CATSRDRLASYEQYF	TGTGCCACCAGCAGAGATAGGTTGGCATCCTACGAGCAGTACTTC	TRBV15	TRBJ2-7	NA	NA
CASSRETGSYSGANVLTF	TGTGCCAGCAGCCGAGAGACAGGTAGCTACTCTGGGGCCAACGTCCTGACTTTC	TRBV5-6	TRBJ2-6	NA	NA
CASSSWDRPFF	TGTGCCAGCAGTTCGTGGGACAGGCCGTTCTTC	TRBV28	TRBJ2-1	TRBD1	NA
CASSPDSSNQPQHF	TGTGCCAGCAGTCCGGACTCTAGCAATCAGCCCCAGCATTTT	TRBV6-5	TRBJ1-5	NA	NA
CASRMGLNQETQYF	TGTGCCAGCAGGATGGGACTGAACCAAGAGACCCAGTACTTC	TRBV6-5	TRBJ2-5	NA	NA
CASSRPENTEAFF	TGCGCCAGCAGCCGCCCAGAGAACACTGAAGCTTTCTTT	TRBV5-1	TRBJ1-1	NA	NA
CATSDPGTTSTDTQYF	TGTGCCACCAGTGACCCTGGGACAACTAGCACAGATACGCAGTATTTT	TRBV24-1	TRBJ2-3	NA	few
CASSLARGRNTEAFF	TGTGCCAGCAGCTTAGCCAGGGGGAGGAACACTGAAGCTTTCTTT	TRBV7-2	TRBJ1-1	TRBD1	NA
CASSPPDYEQYF	TGTGCCAGCAGTCCTCCGGACTACGAGCAGTACTTC	TRBV28	TRBJ2-7	NA	NA
CASSWGPDYEQYF	TGTGCCAGCAGCTGGGGGCCGGACTACGAGCAGTACTTC	TRBV5-6	TRBJ2-7	NA	NA
CASSLGLANEQYF	TGTGCCAGCAGCTTGGGACTAGCGAACGAGCAGTACTTC	TRBV11-3	TRBJ2-7	TRBD2	NA
CASSTPGQKPLQPQHF	TGTGCCAGTAGTACACCGGGACAGAAGCCCCTGCAGCCCCAGCATTTT	TRBV19	TRBJ1-5	TRBD1	NA
CASSPGLNTEAFF	TGTGCCAGCTCACCGGGCCTGAACACTGAAGCTTTCTTT	TRBV18	TRBJ1-1	NA	once
CASSPLAGGGTDTQYF	TGTGCCAGCTCACCCCTAGCGGGGGGTGGCACAGATACGCAGTATTTT	TRBV18	TRBJ2-3	TRBD2	NA
CASSEHGQANYGYTF	TGTGCCAGCAGTGAACATGGACAGGCTAACTATGGCTACACCTTC	TRBV6-1	TRBJ1-2	TRBD1	NA
CASSVAPLSTDTQYF	TGTGCCAGCAGCGTAGCCCCCCTTAGCACAGATACGCAGTATTTT	TRBV9	TRBJ2-3	NA	NA
CASSYGRAAFF	TGTGCCAGCAGTTACGGGAGGGCGGCTTTCTTT	TRBV6-5	TRBJ1-1	NA	NA
CASSQGTSGSPLHF	TGCGCCAGCAGCCAAGGGACCTCTGGGTCACCCCTCCACTTT	TRBV5-1	TRBJ1-6	NA	NA
CASSGGRTDTQYF	TGCGCCAGCAGTGGGGGCCGCACAGATACGCAGTATTTT	TRBV10-1	TRBJ2-3	NA	NA
CASSGGDHTDYEQYF	TGTGCCAGCAGTGGCGGCGACCATACAGACTACGAGCAGTACTTC	TRBV6-4	TRBJ2-7	NA	NA
CASSGGTSDGYTF	TGCGCCAGCAGCGGCGGGACAAGCGATGGCTACACCTTC	TRBV5-1	TRBJ1-2	NA	NA
CASSRSGGARDTQYF	TGTGCCAGCAGCCGCAGCGGGGGGGCGCGAGATACGCAGTATTTT	TRBV7-3	TRBJ2-3	TRBD2	NA
CASSSTGMNTEAFF	TGTGCCAGCAGCTCGACAGGGATGAACACTGAAGCTTTCTTT	TRBV5-4	TRBJ1-1	TRBD1	once
CASSYSGTGGEKLFF	TGTGCCAGCAGTTACTCTGGGACAGGGGGTGAAAAACTGTTTTTT	TRBV6-6	TRBJ1-4	TRBD1	NA
CASSDDPPGRPEAFF	TGTGCCAGCAGTGACGACCCCCCAGGGCGCCCTGAAGCTTTCTTT	TRBV25-1	TRBJ1-1	NA	NA
CASSLPPGTEAFF	TGCGCCAGCAGCCTGCCACCGGGGACTGAAGCTTTCTTT	TRBV5-1	TRBJ1-1	NA	NA
CASSTDGNYGYTF	TGTGCCAGCAGCACCGACGGAAACTATGGCTACACCTTC	TRBV5-4	TRBJ1-2	NA	NA
CASSPSGQGRYGYTF	TGCGCCAGCAGCCCAAGCGGCCAGGGAAGGTATGGCTACACCTTC	TRBV4-1	TRBJ1-2	NA	NA
CASSLAGGGDLLEQYF	TGTGCCAGCAGCTTAGCGGGCGGGGGTGACTTGTTGGAGCAGTACTTC	TRBV7-6	TRBJ2-7	TRBD2	NA
CASSLARLTEAFF	TGTGCCAGCAGCTTAGCTCGGCTCACTGAAGCTTTCTTT	TRBV7-8	TRBJ1-1	NA	NA
CASSPQQDNEQYF	TGTGCCAGCTCACCACAACAGGACAACGAGCAGTACTTC	TRBV18	TRBJ2-7	NA	few
CASSWGGGSGNTIYF	TGTGCCAGCAGTTGGGGGGGAGGTTCCGGAAACACCATATATTTT	TRBV7-6	TRBJ1-3	NA	NA
CSVGGGGETQYF	TGCAGCGTGGGGGGGGGAGGGGAGACCCAGTACTTC	TRBV29-1	TRBJ2-5	TRBD2	NA
CAISEHQNYGYTF	TGTGCCATCAGTGAACATCAAAACTATGGCTACACCTTC	TRBV10-3	TRBJ1-2	NA	NA
CASSLDWLNTEAFF	TGTGCCAGCAGCTTAGATTGGCTGAACACTGAAGCTTTCTTT	TRBV11-2	TRBJ1-1	NA	NA
CASKSGQGVSGANVLTF	TGTGCCAGTAAATCGGGACAGGGTGTCTCTGGGGCCAACGTCCTGACTTTC	TRBV19	TRBJ2-6	TRBD1	NA
CASSPRPTGGGYGYTF	TGTGCCAGCAGTCCACGCCCGACAGGGGGAGGGTATGGCTACACCTTC	TRBV28	TRBJ1-2	TRBD1	NA
CASRGVLGSPLHF	TGTGCCAGCAGGGGCGTTCTGGGTTCACCCCTCCACTTT	TRBV28	TRBJ1-6	NA	NA
CASSYGDQQIYGYTF	TGTGCCAGCAGTTATGGAGATCAGCAAATCTATGGCTACACCTTC	TRBV6-2/TRBV6-3	TRBJ1-2	NA	few
CASSSFLTGGYNEQFF	TGTGCCAGCAGCTCCTTCCTCACGGGGGGGTACAATGAGCAGTTCTTC	TRBV9	TRBJ2-1	TRBD2	NA
CAWSGTGSTEAFF	TGTGCCTGGAGTGGGACAGGGAGCACTGAAGCTTTCTTT	TRBV30	TRBJ1-1	TRBD1	NA
CATSDARGGSYNEQFF	TGTGCCACCAGTGATGCCCGCGGGGGCTCCTACAATGAGCAGTTCTTC	TRBV24-1	TRBJ2-1	TRBD2	once
CASSGSRGNTGELFF	TGTGCCAGCAGTGGCAGCAGGGGAAACACCGGGGAGCTGTTTTTT	TRBV6-6	TRBJ2-2	NA	NA
CASSLRTGGGWDSPLHF	TGTGCCAGCAGCTTGCGCACAGGGGGAGGTTGGGATTCACCCCTCCACTTT	TRBV5-6	TRBJ1-6	TRBD1	NA
CASSQGQGVDTQYF	TGTGCCAGCAGCCAGGGACAGGGGGTAGATACGCAGTATTTT	TRBV3-1/TRBV3-2	TRBJ2-3	TRBD1	once
CSVLPGQGLEGYTF	TGCAGCGTCCTGCCGGGACAGGGATTGGAGGGCTACACCTTC	TRBV29-1	TRBJ1-2	TRBD1	NA
CASSDRTPGNTIYF	TGTGCCAGCAGTGATAGGACACCGGGAAACACCATATATTTT	TRBV2	TRBJ1-3	NA	NA
CAWSKGGAGQPQHF	TGTGCCTGGAGTAAAGGGGGCGCGGGGCAGCCCCAGCATTTT	TRBV30	TRBJ1-5	TRBD1	NA